These T cell receptor beta chains were read from a single sample in a study of OX40 agonist ivuxolimab in advanced cancers. The repertoire was sequenced with immunoSEQ multiplex PCR; TCRdb's copy has only in-frame clones and lacks some. The data hold 20,000 to 25,000 clones, with roughly 93% observed a single time. The sample was CD4+ or CD8+ T cells sorted from blood, taken in a trial of the OX40 agonist ivuxolimab. The receptors come from an adult with an advanced solid tumor such as melanoma, head and neck, liver or kidney cancer. Both conserved end residues are part of each CDR3. D genes are given only for firm matches. Clone size is not always given. Where it is, it says once, few, many or a class for expanded clones.

v_gene,j_gene,abundance,d_gene,CDR3aa,CDR3nt
TRBV6-1,TRBJ1-5,NA,NA,CASSGRGAIPMHQPQHF,TGTGCCAGCAGTGGAAGGGGGGCGATCCCTATGCATCAGCCCCAGCATTTT
TRBV5-4,TRBJ1-4,NA,TRBD1,CASSSGQGGEKLFF,TGTGCCAGCAGTTCCGGACAGGGAGGGGAAAAACTGTTTTTT
TRBV6-6,TRBJ1-2,NA,NA,CASLKGNYGYTF,TGTGCCAGCCTGAAGGGCAACTATGGCTACACCTTC
TRBV11-3,TRBJ2-7,NA,NA,CASSLVGSSYEQYF,TGTGCCAGCAGCTTAGTCGGCAGCTCCTACGAGCAGTACTTC
TRBV27,TRBJ2-2,once,NA,CASTQQALVTGELFF,TGTGCCAGCACCCAACAGGCATTGGTCACCGGGGAGCTGTTTTTT
TRBV18,TRBJ1-1,NA,NA,CASLPLGDTEAFF,TGTGCCAGCTTGCCGTTGGGGGACACTGAAGCTTTCTTT
TRBV19,TRBJ2-7,NA,NA,CASSPPGSSRSYEQYF,TGTGCCAGTAGTCCCCCTGGCTCGTCGCGCTCCTACGAGCAGTACTTC
TRBV5-1,TRBJ1-1,NA,NA,CASSLRGDTEAFF,TGCGCCAGCAGCTTAAGAGGGGACACTGAAGCTTTCTTT
TRBV10-1,TRBJ2-7,NA,NA,CASSLGQPRSAPPPYEQYF,TGCGCCAGCAGTCTTGGACAGCCCCGTTCCGCGCCCCCCCCCTACGAGCAGTACTTC
TRBV11-2,TRBJ2-1,NA,NA,CASSFSRRVTYNEQFF,TGTGCCAGCAGCTTTAGTCGCAGGGTGACCTACAATGAGCAGTTCTTC
TRBV29-1,TRBJ1-4,NA,NA,CSVEVPGGEKLFF,TGCAGCGTTGAAGTTCCGGGAGGTGAAAAACTGTTTTTT
TRBV30,TRBJ1-1,NA,NA,CAWSVLMTGDMGTEAFF,TGTGCCTGGAGTGTACTTATGACGGGAGACATGGGCACTGAAGCTTTCTTT
TRBV4-1,TRBJ2-7,few,TRBD1,CASSFRQGRYEQYF,TGCGCCAGCAGCTTCCGACAGGGGCGCTACGAGCAGTACTTC
TRBV11-2,TRBJ2-5,NA,TRBD2,CASSFGRLAGETQYF,TGTGCCAGCAGCTTCGGACGACTAGCGGGTGAGACCCAGTACTTC
TRBV29-1,TRBJ1-2,NA,TRBD1,CSVESRQGDGYTF,TGCAGCGTTGAAAGTCGGCAGGGGGATGGCTACACCTTC
TRBV10-2,TRBJ2-5,NA,NA,CASSETSLDETQYF,TGCGCCAGCAGTGAGACCAGTCTGGATGAGACCCAGTACTTC
TRBV14,TRBJ1-4,NA,TRBD1,CASSHRDSNEKLFF,TGTGCCAGCAGCCATCGGGACAGCAATGAAAAACTGTTTTTT
TRBV18,TRBJ2-5,NA,NA,CASSTGTRKETQYF,TGTGCCAGCTCAACCGGGACAAGGAAAGAGACCCAGTACTTC
TRBV11-1,TRBJ2-5,NA,NA,CASSFTGSSGETQYF,TGTGCCAGCAGCTTCACCGGGTCCTCTGGTGAGACCCAGTACTTC
TRBV7-3,TRBJ2-2,NA,TRBD2,CASSFWTSGGIRNTGELFF,TGTGCCAGCAGCTTTTGGACTAGCGGGGGGATCCGTAACACCGGGGAGCTGTTTTTT
TRBV4-2,TRBJ2-2,NA,NA,CASSHTGSGELFF,TGTGCCAGCAGCCATACAGGTTCTGGGGAGCTGTTTTTT
TRBV30,TRBJ2-3,NA,TRBD2,CAWKLLAGGVTDTQYF,TGTGCCTGGAAACTTCTAGCGGGAGGGGTCACAGATACGCAGTATTTT
TRBV10-3,TRBJ2-3,NA,NA,CATADSTTSTDTQYF,TGTGCCACCGCGGACAGTACCACTAGCACAGATACGCAGTATTTT
TRBV27,TRBJ2-2,NA,TRBD2,CASSPPLGGRNTGELFF,TGTGCCAGCAGTCCCCCCCTGGGCGGGAGAAACACCGGGGAGCTGTTTTTT
TRBV27,TRBJ2-7,NA,TRBD1,CASSLSFPGGAYEQYF,TGTGCCAGCAGTTTATCGTTTCCAGGGGGTGCCTACGAGCAGTACTTC
TRBV7-9,TRBJ2-5,medium-sized,NA,CASSLPPGTHRETQYF,TGTGCCAGCAGCCTGCCACCTGGGACTCATAGGGAGACCCAGTACTTC
TRBV14,TRBJ1-2,NA,NA,CASSQVTSRDYGYTF,TGTGCCAGCAGCCAAGTGACATCCCGGGACTATGGCTACACCTTC
TRBV29-1,TRBJ1-1,NA,NA,CSVLDSYPEAFF,TGCAGCGTCCTCGACAGCTACCCTGAAGCTTTCTTT
TRBV4-1,TRBJ2-7,NA,TRBD2,CASSQVNLAGVSYEQYF,TGCGCCAGCAGCCAAGTTAATCTAGCGGGGGTCTCCTACGAGCAGTACTTC
TRBV9,TRBJ2-2,NA,NA,CASKIGQNTGELFF,TGTGCCAGCAAAATAGGGCAGAACACCGGGGAGCTGTTTTTT
TRBV6-1,TRBJ1-5,NA,NA,CASSEGGATQPQHF,TGTGCCAGCAGTGAAGGGGGGGCAACTCAGCCCCAGCATTTT
TRBV5-1,TRBJ2-2,NA,NA,CASSFASQGRRNTGELFF,TGCGCCAGCAGCTTCGCGAGCCAGGGCCGGAGGAACACCGGGGAGCTGTTTTTT
TRBV15,TRBJ2-1,NA,NA,CATSRGPGANEQFF,TGTGCCACCAGCAGAGGTCCCGGGGCCAATGAGCAGTTCTTC
TRBV9,TRBJ2-5,NA,NA,CASSPRSYQETQYF,TGTGCCAGCAGCCCCCGGAGCTACCAAGAGACCCAGTACTTC
TRBV9,TRBJ2-7,NA,TRBD1,CASSVGTGGEQYF,TGTGCCAGCAGCGTAGGGACAGGGGGCGAGCAGTACTTC
TRBV7-9,TRBJ2-2,NA,TRBD2,CASSPRPTGGNTGELFF,TGTGCCAGCAGCCCCCGGCCGACGGGAGGGAACACCGGGGAGCTGTTTTTT
TRBV5-1,TRBJ1-5,NA,TRBD1,CASSPFSLQGGQPQHF,TGCGCCAGCAGCCCGTTCTCATTGCAGGGGGGTCAGCCCCAGCATTTT
TRBV27,TRBJ2-7,once,NA,CASSLGLSNRYEQYF,TGTGCCAGCAGTTTAGGACTCTCCAACCGATACGAGCAGTACTTC
TRBV5-1,TRBJ2-7,NA,TRBD1,CASTGTGSYEQYF,TGCGCCAGCACCGGGACAGGGTCCTACGAGCAGTACTTC